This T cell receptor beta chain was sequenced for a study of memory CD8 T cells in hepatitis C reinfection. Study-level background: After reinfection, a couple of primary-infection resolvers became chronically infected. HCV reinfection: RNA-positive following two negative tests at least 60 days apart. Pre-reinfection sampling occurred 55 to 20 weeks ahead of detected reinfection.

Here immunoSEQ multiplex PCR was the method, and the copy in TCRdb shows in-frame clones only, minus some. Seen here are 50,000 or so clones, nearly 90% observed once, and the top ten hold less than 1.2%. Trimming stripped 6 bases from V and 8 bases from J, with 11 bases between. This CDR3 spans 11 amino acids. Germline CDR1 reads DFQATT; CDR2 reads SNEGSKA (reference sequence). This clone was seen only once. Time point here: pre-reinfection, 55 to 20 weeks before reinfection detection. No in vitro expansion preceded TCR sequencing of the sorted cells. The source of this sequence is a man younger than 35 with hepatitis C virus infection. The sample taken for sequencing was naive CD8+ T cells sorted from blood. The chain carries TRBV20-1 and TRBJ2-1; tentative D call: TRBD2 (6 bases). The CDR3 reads CSAWEDYEQFF. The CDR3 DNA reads TGCAGTGCGTGGGAGGACTATGAGCAGTTCTTC.